This passage covers 26 T cell receptor beta chains from one sample sequenced in a study of CXCR3-negative and CXCR3-positive naive CD8 T cells. The libraries of TRB cDNA were constructed through 5' RACE using UMI labels. TCRdb re-analyzed the 5' RACE reads; it lists each CDR3 protein once, without DNA. Recorded for this sample: about 98,000 distinct CDR3 sequences. Their specific antigens are unknown. General study results and limits: Naive cells that were CXCR3-positive had more hydrophobic TRB CDR3s (compared with CXCR3-negative naive cells).

Sequencing was performed on naive CXCR3+ CD8+ T cells from blood. The subset is: CD45RO-CCR7+CD27+CD95- naive CD8+ T cells expressing CXCR3 (TNR3+). The receptor set was obtained from a human donor in good health. Some clones in this sample may be carry-over from other donors' samples.

The V and J genes are TRBV12-3 or TRBV12-4 and TRBJ1-1. The CDR3 is 13 residues long. Here the CDR3 reads CASSRTRNTEAFF.

The rearrangement links TRBV18 to TRBJ2-1; as DNA is missing, the TRBD1 call by TCRdb cannot be tested. Germline CDR1 and CDR2: KGHSH and LQKENI. The CDR3 has 15 residues. The CDR3 spells CASSPTGAMFNEQFF.

The V and J genes are TRBV12-3 or TRBV12-4 and TRBJ2-3; TCRdb selects TRBD1, and the lack of DNA leaves this call unchecked. The CDR3 has 13 amino acids. CDR3 protein: CASSATGPDTQYF.

The chain uses TRBV29-1 and TRBJ2-5. This CDR3 has 11 residues. Germline V CDR1 and CDR2: SQVTM, ANQGSEA. This chain's CDR3 is CSVETGETQYF. The complete variable domain, with remaining parts taken from reference TRBV29-1 and TRBJ2-5, reads SAVISQKPSRDICQRGTSLTIQCQVDSQVTMMFWYRQQPGQSLTLIATANQGSEATYESGFVIDKFPISRPNLTFSTLTVSNMSPEDSSIYLCSVETGETQYFGPGTRLLVL.

This chain joins TRBV28 and TRBJ2-7; no DNA is available, so the TRBD1 call from TCRdb remains unchecked. The CDR3 is 14 amino acids. Germline assignment: CDR1 MDHEN and CDR2 SYDVKM. Here the CDR3 reads CASSFFGQSYEQYF.

The chain uses TRBV20-1 and TRBJ2-7. The CDR3 runs to 12 residues. Looked up from germline, CDR1 is DFQATT and CDR2 is SNEGSKA (reference sequence). Here the CDR3 reads CSARLGLVEQYF.

CDR3 protein: CASSTRAGTHEQFF. The chain combines TRBV7-2 with TRBJ2-1; TCRdb gives TRBD2 as the D gene, but with no DNA this cannot be confirmed. CDR1 SGHTA and CDR2 FQGNSA come from the germline V gene. This CDR3 comprises 14 residues.

The V call is TRBV27, the J call TRBJ1-4. CDR1 is MNHEY, CDR2 SMNVEV, per germline (reference sequence). CDR3 length: 13 amino acids. CDR3 in amino acids: CASSLYSREKLFF.

The J gene is TRBJ2-3, the V gene TRBV4-3; with no DNA, the TCRdb D assignment of TRBD2 cannot be verified. The CDR3 loop spans 17 amino acids. CDR1 LGHNA and CDR2 YSLEER come from the germline V gene. The CDR3 reads CASSQDFEERGTDTQYF.

The chain employs TRBV4-1 and TRBJ2-6; no DNA is available, so the TRBD2 call from TCRdb remains unchecked. Germline V gene lookup returns CDR1 MGHRA and CDR2 YSYEKL. The CDR3 has 16 amino acids. This chain's CDR3 is CASSPGGLSGANVLTF.

The chain carries TRBV28 and TRBJ2-5; TCRdb returns TRBD1, unconfirmable since there is no DNA. The germline gives CDR1 MDHEN, CDR2 SYDVKM. There are 15 residues in the CDR3. CDR3 sequence reads: CASSSGQLYQETQYF.

The rearrangement uses TRBV7-9 and TRBJ2-5; TCRdb's D call, TRBD1, is unchecked because there is no DNA. In germline, CDR1 is SEHNR, CDR2 FQNEAQ (reference sequence). The CDR3 consists of 14 residues. The chain's CDR3 is CASSPEGEKETQYF.

The CDR3 sequence is CASSQDSGNEQFF. V is TRBV4-1 and J is TRBJ2-1. In germline, CDR1 is MGHRA, CDR2 YSYEKL. The CDR3 is 13 residues long.

The chain recombines TRBV6-1 with TRBJ2-7. Germline CDR1 MNHNS, CDR2 SASEGT. CDR3 length: 14 residues. CDR3 amino acids: CASSLQQGSYEQYF.

The rearrangement links TRBV25-1 to TRBJ2-1; no DNA is available, so the TRBD1 call from TCRdb remains unchecked. CDR1 and CDR2 (germline): MGHDK, SYGVNS. This CDR3 spans 14 amino acids. The CDR3 loop reads CASSEGQNYNEQFF.

J is TRBJ2-6 and V is TRBV28; TCRdb's D call, TRBD1, is unchecked because there is no DNA. The germline gives CDR1 MDHEN, CDR2 SYDVKM. The CDR3 loop spans 19 amino acids. The CDR3 protein is CASSQGVVTGYSGANVLTF.

The chain uses TRBV7-9 and TRBJ2-7; no DNA is available, so the TRBD2 call from TCRdb remains unchecked. CDR1 and CDR2 (germline): SEHNR, FQNEAQ (reference sequence). The CDR3 length is 15 residues. This chain's CDR3 is CASSRGDYSRYEQYF. The variable domain in full, completed from reference TRBV7-9 and TRBJ2-7, reads DTGVSQNPRHKITKRGQNVTFRCDPISEHNRLYWYRQTLGQGPEFLTYFQNEAQLEKSRLLSDRFSAERPKGSFSTLEIQRTEQGDSAMYLCASSRGDYSRYEQYFGPGTRLTVT.

The chain uses TRBV27 and TRBJ2-3; no DNA is available, so the TRBD2 call from TCRdb remains unchecked. Looked up from germline, CDR1 is MNHEY and CDR2 is SMNVEV (reference sequence). The CDR3 extends over 14 amino acids. CDR3 region: CASSLAPSTDTQYF.

The V call is TRBV14, the J call TRBJ1-3. In germline, CDR1 is SGHDN, CDR2 FVKESK. This CDR3 has 16 residues. CDR3 residues: CASSPKIRLSGNTIYF.

The rearrangement uses TRBV7-2 and TRBJ1-5. Germline assignment: CDR1 SGHTA and CDR2 FQGNSA. The CDR3 length is 14 residues. The CDR3: CASSSRGGNQPQHF.

The rearrangement uses TRBV4-1 and TRBJ2-3; TCRdb outputs TRBD1, but without DNA this stays unchecked. Germline-derived CDR1 and CDR2 are MGHRA and YSYEKL. This CDR3 region has 15 residues. The CDR3 reads CASSQVRNRADTQYF.

The chain uses TRBV21-1 and TRBJ1-4; TCRdb indicates TRBD1, and absent DNA this call remains unverified. TRBV21-1 is given as a pseudogene. This CDR3 has 15 amino acids. The CDR3 loop reads CASSPPHRVNEKLFF.

The chain has TRBV5-5 and TRBJ2-7. The CDR3 extends over 13 amino acids. The germline gives CDR1 SGHKS, CDR2 YYEKEE (reference sequence). This CDR3 is CASSLAFSYEQYF.

V usage is TRBV12-3 or TRBV12-4 and J usage is TRBJ2-5. This CDR3 is built from 13 residues. The CDR3 loop reads CASSEDGQENQYF.

The chain carries TRBV11-2 and TRBJ2-5. The CDR3 totals 13 residues. Germline V gene data show CDR1 as SGHAT and CDR2 as FQNNGV. The CDR3 region is CASSSRYQETQYF.

The CDR3 is CSVGRDRGPYEQYF. V usage is TRBV29-1 and J usage is TRBJ2-7; absent DNA, TCRdb's TRBD1 call cannot be checked. The CDR3 loop spans 14 amino acids. CDR1 and CDR2 (germline): SQVTM, ANQGSEA.